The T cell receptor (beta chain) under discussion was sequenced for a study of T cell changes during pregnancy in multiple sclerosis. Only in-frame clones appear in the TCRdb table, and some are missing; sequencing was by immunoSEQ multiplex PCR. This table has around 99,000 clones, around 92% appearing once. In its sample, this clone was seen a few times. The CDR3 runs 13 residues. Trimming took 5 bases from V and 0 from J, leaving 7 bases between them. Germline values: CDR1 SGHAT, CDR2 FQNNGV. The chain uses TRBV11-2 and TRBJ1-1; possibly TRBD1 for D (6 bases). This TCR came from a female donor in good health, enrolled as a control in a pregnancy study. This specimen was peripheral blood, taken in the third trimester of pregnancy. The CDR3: CASSGTLNTEAFF. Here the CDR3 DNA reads TGTGCCAGCAGCGGGACACTGAACACTGAAGCTTTCTTT.